The 15 T cell receptor beta chains below come from one sample, sequenced in a study of T cells in localized non-small cell lung cancer. Sequenced by immunoSEQ multiplex PCR; TCRdb stores in-frame clones only, minus some. The table has approximately 72,000 clones, 80% to 90% seen once; the top ten hold about 14%. The sequencing used peripheral blood, collected before any cancer treatment. Every receptor here comes from a female donor older than 55 with stage I lung adenocarcinoma.

The chain recombines TRBV19 with TRBJ2-1; 12 nucleotides agree with TRBD2. V dropped 7 bases and J dropped 8; count of bases not matched to a gene: 6. Per germline, CDR1 LNHDA and CDR2 SQIVND (reference sequence). The CDR3 is 14 residues long. The CDR3 is CASKRTSGTHEQFF. The CDR3 DNA follows: TGTGCCAGTAAGAGGACTAGCGGGACCCATGAGCAGTTCTTC.

The gene calls are TRBV5-1 and TRBJ2-2; no clear D gene. Germline V CDR1 and CDR2: SGHRS, YFSETQ. V lost 1 base, J lost 4 bases, and 14 bases lay in between. The length of the CDR3 is 16 residues. CDR3 in DNA: TGCGCCAGCAGCTTGAGTAACAAGCCGGGCACCGGGGAGCTGTTTTTT. Amino acids: CASSLSNKPGTGELFF.

V is TRBV7-9 and J is TRBJ1-4; tentatively, D is TRBD1 (5 bases). Germline lookup yields CDR1 SEHNR and CDR2 FQNEAQ (reference sequence). The germline V and J ends were trimmed by 3 bases and 7 bases, with 15 bases remaining between them. The CDR3 extends over 15 amino acids. CDR3 region: CASSLTGPPVEKLFF. The CDR3 DNA follows: TGTGCCAGCAGCTTGACGGGGCCGCCGGTTGAAAAACTGTTTTTT.

This sequence joins TRBV29-1 and TRBJ1-3, with D hard to call. Germline-derived CDR1 and CDR2 are SQVTM and ANQGSEA. This CDR3 is 14 amino acids long. Between the trimmed V and J ends, which lost 6 bases and 0 bases, there was a span of 12 bases. DNA for the CDR3: TGCAGCGTGGCCCCCTCGGGCTCTGGAAACACCATATATTTT. Protein: CSVAPSGSGNTIYF. The entire variable domain, with the rest obtained from reference TRBV29-1 and TRBJ1-3, is as follows: SAVISQKPSRDICQRGTSLTIQCQVDSQVTMMFWYRQQPGQSLTLIATANQGSEATYESGFVIDKFPISRPNLTFSTLTVSNMSPEDSSIYLCSVAPSGSGNTIYFGEGSWLTVV.

The chain carries TRBV7-9 and TRBJ2-7; 7 nucleotides align to TRBD2. Germline lookup yields CDR1 SEHNR and CDR2 FQNEAQ (reference sequence). V lost 5 bases and J lost 1; bases outside the gene matches: 2. The length of the CDR3 is 13 residues. The CDR3 nucleotides are TGTGCCAGCAGCCAAGCGGGGTCCTACGAGCAGTACTTC. It translates to CASSQAGSYEQYF.

V gene TRBV18 combines with J gene TRBJ1-2, with 9 bases aligning to TRBD1. CDR3 length: 14 amino acids. Germline V gene lookup returns CDR1 KGHSH and CDR2 LQKENI. The V and J ends lost 4 bases and 3 bases, in that order; junction bases with no gene match: 3. The chain's CDR3 is CASSRDRADYGYTF. In DNA form, the CDR3 reads TGTGCCAGCTCACGGGACAGGGCGGACTATGGCTACACCTTC.

The chain links TRBV7-9 to TRBJ2-1; 8 bases agree with TRBD2. This CDR3 contains 14 residues. The V gene end was trimmed by 4 bases and the J gene end by 5 bases; junction bases not matched to a gene: 4. The germline V gene has CDR1 SEHNR and CDR2 FQNEAQ (reference sequence). Here the CDR3 DNA reads TGTGCCAGCAGCTCACCAGCGGGGGACAATGAGCAGTTCTTC. This gives the protein CASSSPAGDNEQFF. The whole variable domain, remainder taken from reference TRBV7-9 and TRBJ2-1, is DTGVSQNPRHKITKRGQNVTFRCDPISEHNRLYWYRQTLGQGPEFLTYFQNEAQLEKSRLLSDRFSAERPKGSFSTLEIQRTEQGDSAMYLCASSSPAGDNEQFFGPGTRLTVL.

This clone has just a few counts. This chain joins TRBV6-1 and TRBJ2-7, with unresolved D. This CDR3 comprises 13 residues. V gave up 10 bases and J gave up 7 bases, with 20 bases separating them. Germline V lookup: CDR1 MNHNS, CDR2 SASEGT. As DNA, the CDR3 is TGTGCCACTGCTATTAGGACCGACGGAGAGCAGTACTTC. Its translation is CATAIRTDGEQYF.

This chain connects TRBV2 to TRBJ1-1, with D possibly matching TRBD1 (5 bases). This CDR3 is built from 14 residues. The ends were cut back, 0 bases at V and 6 bases at J, with 11 bases in the middle. CDR1 is SNHLY and CDR2 is FYNNEI in the germline V gene. CDR3 sequence reads: CASSEALARAEAFF. CDR3 in DNA: TGTGCCAGCAGTGAAGCTCTAGCCAGGGCTGAAGCTTTCTTT.

V gene TRBV6-1 combines with J gene TRBJ2-1; a possible D gene is TRBD1 (6 bases). This CDR3 has 14 amino acids. Germline CDR1 MNHNS, CDR2 SASEGT. V shed 4 bases and J shed 5 bases, with 12 bases lying between them. In nucleotides, the CDR3 is TGTGCCAGCAGTGCCGACGGACAGAACAATGAGCAGTTCTTC. This translates into CASSADGQNNEQFF.

CDR3 in DNA: TGTGCCAGTAGTCCTAGGGGGGCCGGGGGAGCCCAGCATTTT. Residues: CASSPRGAGGAQHF. J is TRBJ1-5 and V is TRBV19, with a weak D call TRBD1 (6 bases). V lost 5 bases and J lost 11, with 19 bases in between. This CDR3 spans 14 amino acids. The germline V gene has CDR1 LNHDA and CDR2 SQIVND (reference sequence).

V and J are TRBV13 and TRBJ2-5; D not resolved. Per germline, CDR1 PRHDT and CDR2 FYEKMQ (reference sequence). The CDR3 has 15 residues. Trimming stripped 0 bases from V and 4 bases from J, with 12 bases between. The CDR3 loop is CASSLGGSPLETQYF. Written as DNA, the CDR3 is TGTGCCAGCAGCTTAGGGGGCTCACCATTAGAGACCCAGTACTTC.

The rearrangement uses TRBV19 and TRBJ1-5, with no clear D. V was pared by 9 bases and J by 2 bases, with 17 bases between. CDR1 and CDR2 from the germline V gene are LNHDA and SQIVND (reference sequence). CDR3 size: 15 residues. For the CDR3, the DNA is TGTGCCAGCCTCCCGACGGCATTGGGCAATCAGCCCCAGCATTTT. This gives the protein CASLPTALGNQPQHF.

The genes are TRBV19 and TRBJ2-5; D not certain. This CDR3 has 15 residues. Germline V gives CDR1 LNHDA, CDR2 SQIVND (reference sequence). V lost 5 bases and J 5 bases, leaving 18 bases between the germline ends. In DNA form, the CDR3 reads TGTGCCAGTAGTCCCCCGGGTCCTATGGGGGAGACCCAGTACTTC. Amino acids: CASSPPGPMGETQYF. Using reference TRBV19 and TRBJ2-5 for the parts outside the CDR3, the full variable domain is DGGITQSPKYLFRKEGQNVTLSCEQNLNHDAMYWYRQDPGQGLRLIYYSQIVNDFQKGDIAEGYSVSREKKESFPLTVTSAQKNPTAFYLCASSPPGPMGETQYFGPGTRLLVL.

The chain recombines TRBV21-1 with TRBJ2-1; TRBD1 is the table's D call and was not checked against the DNA. TRBV21-1 is termed a pseudogene. This CDR3 has 18 amino acids. CDR3 loop: CASSKLISDRDDYNEQFF. CDR3 DNA sequence: TGTGCCAGCAGCAAACTTATATCGGACAGGGATGACTACAATGAGCAGTTCTTC.